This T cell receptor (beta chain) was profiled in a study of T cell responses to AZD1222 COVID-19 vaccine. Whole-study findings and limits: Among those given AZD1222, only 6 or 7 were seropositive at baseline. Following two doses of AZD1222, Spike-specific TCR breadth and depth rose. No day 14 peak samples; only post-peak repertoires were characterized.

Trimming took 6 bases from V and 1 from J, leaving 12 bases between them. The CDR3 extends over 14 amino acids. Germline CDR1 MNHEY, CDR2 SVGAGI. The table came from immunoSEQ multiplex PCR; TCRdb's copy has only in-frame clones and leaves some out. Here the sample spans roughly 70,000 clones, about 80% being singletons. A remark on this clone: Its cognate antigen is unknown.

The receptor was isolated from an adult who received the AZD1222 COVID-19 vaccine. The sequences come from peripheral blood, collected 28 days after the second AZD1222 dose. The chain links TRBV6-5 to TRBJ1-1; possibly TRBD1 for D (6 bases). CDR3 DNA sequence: TGTGCCAGCAGCCTCCTAGGGGGGAACACTGAAGCTTTCTTT. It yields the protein CASSLLGGNTEAFF.